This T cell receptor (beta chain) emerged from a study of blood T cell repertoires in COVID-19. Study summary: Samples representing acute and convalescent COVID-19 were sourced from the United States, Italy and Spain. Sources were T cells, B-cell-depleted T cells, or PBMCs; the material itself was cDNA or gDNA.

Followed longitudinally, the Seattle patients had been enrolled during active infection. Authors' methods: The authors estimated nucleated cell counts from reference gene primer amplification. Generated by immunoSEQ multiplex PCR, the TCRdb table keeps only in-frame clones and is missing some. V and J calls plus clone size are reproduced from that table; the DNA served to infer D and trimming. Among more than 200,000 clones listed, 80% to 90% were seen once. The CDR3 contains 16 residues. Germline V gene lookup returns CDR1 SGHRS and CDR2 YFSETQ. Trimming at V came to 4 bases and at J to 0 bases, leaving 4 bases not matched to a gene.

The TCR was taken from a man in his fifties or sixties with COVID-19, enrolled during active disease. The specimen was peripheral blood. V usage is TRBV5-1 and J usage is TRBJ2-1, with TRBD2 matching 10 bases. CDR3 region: CASSLSGGSSYNEQFF. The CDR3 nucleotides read TGCGCCAGCAGCCTTAGCGGGGGGAGCTCCTACAATGAGCAGTTCTTC.